The 8 T cell receptor beta chains below were found in one sample sequenced in a study of CD8 T cells in ankylosing spondylitis. TCRdb fed the 5' RACE reads into MiXCR, producing one record per CDR3 protein. The sample contains around 340,000 distinct CDR3 sequences, roughly 20% of which appear only once. Sequenced sample: blood, either unsorted or a sorted T cell fraction (not recorded which). These receptors all come from a male donor with ankylosing spondylitis or in good health (not recorded which).

This clonotype was found a few times. This rearrangement joins TRBV7-9 to TRBJ2-1; possible D gene TRBD2, 7 bases. V was shortened by 5 bases and J by 2 bases, with 13 bases between the two germline ends. The CDR3 is 15 residues long. Germline CDR1 reads SEHNR; CDR2 reads FQNEAQ (reference sequence). DNA for the CDR3: TGTGCCAGCAGCATCGGGGAGGGGGCCTACAATGAGCAGTTCTTC. Its translation is CASSIGEGAYNEQFF.

This clonotype was detected only a few times. The chain has TRBV12-3 or TRBV12-4 and TRBJ2-2, with a weak D call TRBD1 (5 bases). The CDR3 is made up of 15 amino acids. V was trimmed by 1 base and J by 9 bases, leaving 15 bases between them. CDR3: CASSLGGYLGRELFF. CDR3 nucleotides: TGTGCCAGCAGTTTAGGGGGCTACCTTGGCCGGGAGCTGTTTTTT.

This clonotype appeared a few times. V usage is TRBV5-1 and J usage is TRBJ2-1; a weak D match, TRBD2 (5 bases). Germline V gene data show CDR1 as SGHRS and CDR2 as YFSETQ. Trimming left V 3 bases short and J 9 bases short, with 16 bases between. The CDR3 spans 14 residues. CDR3 loop: CASSSPGLRPEQFF. The CDR3 DNA reads TGCGCCAGCAGCTCGCCTGGACTCCGCCCTGAGCAGTTCTTC.

This chain uses TRBV20-1 with TRBJ2-2; 8 bases line up with TRBD2. Looked up from germline, CDR1 is DFQATT and CDR2 is SNEGSKA (reference sequence). The CDR3 extends over 19 amino acids. V was clipped by 2 bases and J by 0 bases; unmatched bases: 14. CDR3 residues: CSARPPPFIGGANTGELFF. As DNA, the CDR3 is TGCAGTGCTAGACCACCCCCCTTCATCGGGGGGGCGAACACCGGGGAGCTGTTTTTT.

The genes are TRBV2 and TRBJ2-5, with D possibly called TRBD1 or TRBD2 (7 bases each). Germline loops: CDR1 SNHLY, CDR2 FYNNEI. V was trimmed by 6 bases and J by 4 bases, leaving 24 bases between them. The CDR3 contains 17 residues. Written as DNA, the CDR3 is TGTGCCAGCAGCCCTCGGGGGGCAGGGGGTGGAATAGAGACCCAGTACTTC. Protein sequence: CASSPRGAGGGIETQYF.

The V call is TRBV2, the J call TRBJ2-6; D call uncertain. CDR1 is SNHLY and CDR2 is FYNNEI in the germline V gene. V lost 4 bases and J lost 2, with 15 bases in between. CDR3 length: 17 residues. CDR3 nucleotide sequence: TGTGCCAGCAGTGTAGGAATAGCAGAAACTGGGGCCAACGTCCTGACTTTC. As protein: CASSVGIAETGANVLTF. The whole variable domain, filled in from reference TRBV2 and TRBJ2-6, reads EPEVTQTPSHQVTQMGQEVILRCVPISNHLYFYWYRQILGQKVEFLVSFYNNEISEKSEIFDDQFSVERPDGSNFTLKIRSTKLEDSAMYFCASSVGIAETGANVLTFGAGSRLTVL.

This clonotype has only a few counts. CDR3 bases: TGTGCCACCAGCTACCGGGACAGGGGCCACGAGCAGTACTTC. This translates into CATSYRDRGHEQYF. The chain joins TRBV15 to TRBJ2-7, with 10 bases lining up with TRBD1. The CDR3 is 14 residues long. Germline loops: CDR1 LNHNV, CDR2 YYDKDF (reference sequence). V was pared by 5 bases and J by 5 bases, with 6 bases of the junction left unmatched.

In its sample, this clonotype was seen a few times. The V call is TRBV12-3 or TRBV12-4, the J call TRBJ2-2; a possible D gene is TRBD2 (6 bases). This CDR3 contains 14 residues. V lost 7 bases, J lost 6 bases, and 15 bases lay in between. The CDR3 is CASTPRWGAGELFF. The CDR3 nucleotides are TGTGCCAGCACCCCGAGGTGGGGGGCCGGGGAGCTGTTTTTT.